These T cell receptor beta chains were read from a single sample in a study of CD8 T cells in Susac syndrome. TCRdb re-called the immunoSEQ multiplex PCR reads through MiXCR, storing one row per CDR3 protein. In the table there are 160,000 or so distinct CDR3 sequences, about 93% of which are singletons. Sequencing was carried out using CD4+ T cells from PBMCs. Receptors originate from a human donor in good health. The conserved cysteine and the conserved F or W are not part of the CDR3 here.

ASSYHSGTVAKNIQY	15	TRBV6-5	TRBJ2-4
SVESGQGAYEQY	12	TRBV29-1	TRBJ2-7
SATTWRGYRDRMNPGELF	18	TRBV20-1	TRBJ2-2
ASSPMTQVTNTEAF	14	TRBV18	TRBJ1-1
AISLIRGETQY	11	TRBV2	TRBJ2-5
ASSDRGSSPLH	11	TRBV9	TRBJ1-6
ASSDRFEGEKLF	12	TRBV25-1	TRBJ1-4
ASSQDLGKGSSF	12	TRBV4-2	TRBJ1-1
ASSSTGHGYNSPLH	14	TRBV28	TRBJ1-6
ASSYRRGGSYT	11	TRBV6-5	TRBJ1-2
ASSLAGVAGELF	12	TRBV5-1	TRBJ2-2
ATANPREGGTQY	12	TRBV24-1	TRBJ2-5
ASSFWGGNQPQH	12	TRBV27	TRBJ1-5
ASSYFGRTTGELF	13	TRBV6-5	TRBJ2-2
ASSQGGTSDTQGETQY	16	TRBV3-1	TRBJ2-5
ASSDRGIAAF	10	TRBV10-1	TRBJ1-1
ASSYGSGGVGDTQY	14	TRBV3-1	TRBJ2-3
SAEKNTDTQY	10	TRBV20-1	TRBJ2-3
ASSVDGSSRRDYT	13	TRBV7-2	TRBJ1-2
ASSQLGSNQPQH	12	TRBV3-1	TRBJ1-5
SVFGQGAYEQY	11	TRBV29-1	TRBJ2-7
ASSLQGSSTDTQY	13	TRBV6-5	TRBJ2-3
ASSPSTDRADGYT	13	TRBV7-3	TRBJ1-2
ASSPGFGAGGRSYNEQF	17	TRBV5-5	TRBJ2-1
SASIATSGGKQF	12	TRBV20-1	TRBJ2-1
ASSPEGNQPQH	11	TRBV18	TRBJ1-5
ASSSSRPGANVLT	13	TRBV7-8	TRBJ2-6
ATSRDPSDTQY	11	TRBV15	TRBJ2-3
ASSPGGARSNYGYT	14	TRBV25-1	TRBJ1-2
SARVRTASNSPLH	13	TRBV20-1	TRBJ1-6
SAGGRSEGEAF	11	TRBV20-1	TRBJ1-1
ASSSSTGWNTGELF	14	TRBV5-1	TRBJ2-2
ASSGDRETQY	10	TRBV12-3/TRBV12-4	TRBJ2-5
ASSLVPNSGGGVTDTQY	17	TRBV7-8	TRBJ2-3
ATSEGRNSPLH	11	TRBV9	TRBJ1-6
ASSKDIYEQY	10	TRBV5-6	TRBJ2-7